Shown below are 12 T cell receptor beta chains from a single sample sequenced in a study of T cell repertoires in cytomegalovirus infection. TCRdb itself ran the reads through MiXCR, one entry per CDR3 protein. The sample gives nearly 700,000 distinct CDR3 sequences, roughly 36% of which show up once; about 20% is in the top ten. These receptors have no known antigen. Source: cultured PBMCs, taken from culture after CMV antigen stimulation. The source is a human donor in good health (CMV status not recorded). Some clones in this sample may be carry-over from other donors' samples.

This clonotype was counted ten times or more. The chain has TRBV7-9 and TRBJ2-3; no definite D call. Germline assignment: CDR1 SEHNR and CDR2 FQNEAQ (reference sequence). The CDR3 consists of 13 residues. Trimming took off 1 base at V and 4 bases at J, with 6 bases between the two ends. The CDR3 DNA sequence: TGTGCCAGCAGCTTAGTTCGGGCAGATACGCAGTATTTT. Its translation is CASSLVRADTQYF.

The chain links TRBV2 to TRBJ1-6; D gene ambiguous. CDR1 SNHLY and CDR2 FYNNEI come from the germline V gene. CDR3 length: 11 amino acids. Trimming took 8 bases from V and 10 from J, leaving 9 bases between them. CDR3 protein: CASGRWSPLHF. The DNA for the CDR3 is TGTGCCAGCGGCCGGTGGTCACCCCTCCACTTT.

The rearrangement uses TRBV6-2 or TRBV6-3 and TRBJ1-1; D is undetermined. Germline lookup yields CDR1 MNHEY and CDR2 SVGEGT. Trimming took 3 bases from V and 0 from J, leaving 8 bases between them. The length of the CDR3 is 14 residues. The CDR3 here is CASSYGLMNTEAFF. CDR3 nucleotide sequence: TGTGCCAGCAGTTATGGGCTCATGAACACTGAAGCTTTCTTT.

This clonotype showed up just a few times. The chain links TRBV2 to TRBJ2-5; 10 nucleotides align to TRBD1. Germline-derived CDR1 and CDR2 are SNHLY and FYNNEI. Trimming at V came to 6 bases and at J to 3 bases, leaving 4 bases not matched to a gene. The CDR3 length is 14 residues. CDR3 coding DNA: TGTGCCAGCAGGCTGACAGGGGGCAAAGAGACCCAGTACTTC. This translates into CASRLTGGKETQYF.

This clonotype was seen a handful of times. The chain carries TRBV7-2 and TRBJ2-5; either TRBD1 or TRBD2 may supply D (5 bases each). Germline V gives CDR1 SGHTA, CDR2 FQGNSA. The germline V and J ends were trimmed by 1 base and 6 bases, with 15 bases remaining between them. The CDR3 extends over 15 amino acids. The CDR3 DNA reads TGTGCCAGCAGCTTAGTGGGACCTTTTGGGAAGACCCAGTACTTC. It specifies CASSLVGPFGKTQYF.

The chain is built from TRBV30 and TRBJ1-2; D unclear. With 0 bases removed from V and 3 bases from J, the gap between germline ends came to 8 bases. There are 13 residues in the CDR3. From germline, CDR1 is GTSNPN and CDR2 SVGIG (reference sequence). The CDR3 region is CAWSVRQYYGYTF. The CDR3 nucleotides read TGTGCCTGGAGTGTAAGACAATACTATGGCTACACCTTC.

In this sample, this clonotype turned up a few times. The rearrangement uses TRBV5-4 and TRBJ2-5, with D possibly called TRBD1 or TRBD2 (7 bases each). Trimming took off 6 bases at V and 9 bases at J, with 24 bases between the two ends. The germline gives CDR1 SGHNT, CDR2 YYREEE (reference sequence). CDR3 length equals 15 residues. CDR3 amino acids: CASTAAGGSGMAQYF. The CDR3 bases are TGTGCCAGCACCGCAGCAGGGGGAAGCGGGATGGCCCAGTACTTC.

This chain links TRBV28 with TRBJ1-6, with 8 bases identical to TRBD1. Trimming at V came to 3 bases and at J to 2 bases, leaving 6 bases not matched to a gene. The CDR3 is 17 amino acids. Germline CDR1 MDHEN, CDR2 SYDVKM. The CDR3 region is CASSFWTGIPYNSPLHF. In DNA, the CDR3 is TGTGCCAGCAGTTTCTGGACAGGGATCCCCTATAATTCACCCCTCCACTTT.

This sequence joins TRBV20-1 and TRBJ1-5, with 8 bases that match TRBD1. J lost 5 bases, V lost 3 bases, and 15 bases had no gene match. The V gene's germline CDR1 is DFQATT and CDR2 SNEGSKA (reference sequence). The CDR3 extends over 17 amino acids. The CDR3 spells CSASPGQGGSYDQPQHF. The CDR3, as DNA: TGCAGTGCTAGCCCCGGACAGGGTGGGTCATACGATCAGCCCCAGCATTTT.

The chain carries TRBV2 and TRBJ2-7, with D possibly TRBD1 on 5 matching bases. The germline V gene encodes CDR1 SNHLY and CDR2 FYNNEI. V was trimmed by 6 bases and J by 3 bases, leaving 9 bases between them. This CDR3 is built from 12 residues. The CDR3 DNA follows: TGTGCCAGCAGACAGACAGACTACGAGCAGTACTTC. This gives the protein CASRQTDYEQYF.

CDR3 region: CSVLLGLARADTQYF. Written as DNA, the CDR3 is TGCAGCGTTCTACTGGGACTAGCGCGCGCAGATACGCAGTATTTT. The chain carries TRBV29-1 and TRBJ2-3, with 10 bases matching TRBD2. V shed 5 bases, J shed 4 bases, and the junction held 9 bases outside the gene matches. Germline-derived CDR1 and CDR2 are SQVTM and ANQGSEA. The CDR3 runs to 15 residues.

The V gene is TRBV6-1, the J gene TRBJ2-5, with 7 nucleotides matching TRBD1. Germline values: CDR1 MNHNS, CDR2 SASEGT. V gave up 1 base and J gave up 5 bases; unmatched junction bases: 10. This CDR3 region has 16 residues. For the CDR3, the DNA is TGTGCCAGCAGTGAAGGAAGAACAGGGGAGTATGAGACCCAGTACTTC. It specifies CASSEGRTGEYETQYF.